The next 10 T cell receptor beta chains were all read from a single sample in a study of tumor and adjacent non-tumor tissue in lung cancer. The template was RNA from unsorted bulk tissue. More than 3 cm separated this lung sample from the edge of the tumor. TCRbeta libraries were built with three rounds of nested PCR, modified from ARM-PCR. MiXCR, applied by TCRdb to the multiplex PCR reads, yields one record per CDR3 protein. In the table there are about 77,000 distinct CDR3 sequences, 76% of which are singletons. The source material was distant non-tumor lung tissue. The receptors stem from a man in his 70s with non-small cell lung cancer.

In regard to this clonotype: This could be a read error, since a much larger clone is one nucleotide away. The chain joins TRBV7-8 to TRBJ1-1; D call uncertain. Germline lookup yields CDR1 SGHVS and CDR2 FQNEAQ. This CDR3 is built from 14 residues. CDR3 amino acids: CASRLVWGDTEAFF. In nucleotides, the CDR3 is TGTGCCAGCAGGTTAGTATGGGGTGACACTGAAGCTTTCTTT.

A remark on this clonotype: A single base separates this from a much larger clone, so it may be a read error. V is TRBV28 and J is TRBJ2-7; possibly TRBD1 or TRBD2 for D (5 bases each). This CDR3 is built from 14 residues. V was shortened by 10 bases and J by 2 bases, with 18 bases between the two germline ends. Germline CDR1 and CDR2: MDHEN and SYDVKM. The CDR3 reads CATSPGTAPYEQYF. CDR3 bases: TGTGCCACCAGCCCCGGGACCGCCCCCTACGAGCAGTACTTC.

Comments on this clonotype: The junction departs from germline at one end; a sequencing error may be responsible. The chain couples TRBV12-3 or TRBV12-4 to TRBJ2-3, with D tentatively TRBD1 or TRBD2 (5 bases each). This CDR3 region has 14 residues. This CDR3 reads CASRSGGATVTQYF. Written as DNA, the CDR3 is TGTGCCAGCAGGAGCGGTGGGGCCACAGTTACGCAGTATTTT.

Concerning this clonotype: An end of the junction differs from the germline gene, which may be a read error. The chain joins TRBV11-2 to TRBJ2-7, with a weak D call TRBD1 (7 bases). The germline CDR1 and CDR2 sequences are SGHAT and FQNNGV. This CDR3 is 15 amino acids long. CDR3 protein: CASSLDQGGMYEQYF. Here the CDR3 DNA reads TGTGCCAGCAGCTTAGACCAGGGGGGCATGTACGAGCAATATTTC.

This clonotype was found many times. CDR3 DNA sequence: TGTGCCTCCTTCAGGGGACAGGGGTCCACTGAAGCTTTCTTT. This translates into CASFRGQGSTEAFF. The chain joins TRBV6-6 to TRBJ1-1; 10 bases map to TRBD1. CDR1 and CDR2 (germline): MNHNY, SVGAGI (reference sequence). With V trimmed by 11 bases and J by 4 bases, 10 bases remained unmatched. The CDR3 has 14 amino acids.

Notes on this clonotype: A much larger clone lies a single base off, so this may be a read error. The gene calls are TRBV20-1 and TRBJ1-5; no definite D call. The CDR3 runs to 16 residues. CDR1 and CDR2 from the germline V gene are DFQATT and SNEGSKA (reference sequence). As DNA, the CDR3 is TGCTGTGCTAGAGACAAGCCGGACTTTCCCAATCAGCCCCAGCATTTT. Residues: CCARDKPDFPNQPQHF.

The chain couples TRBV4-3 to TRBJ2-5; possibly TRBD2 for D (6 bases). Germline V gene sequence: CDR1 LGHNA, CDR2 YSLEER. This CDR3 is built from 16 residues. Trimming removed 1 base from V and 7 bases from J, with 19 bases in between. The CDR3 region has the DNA TGCGCCAGCAGCCAAGGTGTGGGACTCTTAGGAGGGACCCAGTACTTC. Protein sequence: CASSQGVGLLGGTQYF.

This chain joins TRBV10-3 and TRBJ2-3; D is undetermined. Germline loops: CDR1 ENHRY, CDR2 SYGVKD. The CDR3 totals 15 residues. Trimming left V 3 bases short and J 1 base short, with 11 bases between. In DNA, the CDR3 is TGTGCCATCAGTGATAGTCTCTGGGGCACAGATACGCAGTATTTT. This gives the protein CAISDSLWGTDTQYF.

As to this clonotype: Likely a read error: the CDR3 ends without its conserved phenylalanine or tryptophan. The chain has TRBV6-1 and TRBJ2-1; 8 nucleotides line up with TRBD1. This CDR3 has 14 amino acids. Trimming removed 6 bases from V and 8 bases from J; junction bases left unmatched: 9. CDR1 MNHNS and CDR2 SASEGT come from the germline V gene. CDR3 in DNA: TGTGCCAGCAGCGGGACAGGAGAATTGGATGAGCAGTTCCTC. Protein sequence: CASSGTGELDEQFL.

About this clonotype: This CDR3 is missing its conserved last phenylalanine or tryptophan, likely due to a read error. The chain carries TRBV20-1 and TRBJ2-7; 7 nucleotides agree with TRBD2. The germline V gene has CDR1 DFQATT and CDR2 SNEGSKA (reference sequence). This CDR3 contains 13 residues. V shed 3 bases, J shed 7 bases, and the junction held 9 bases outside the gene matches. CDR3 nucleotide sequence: TGCAGTGCTAGTCGGCGGGAGCGGGGAGAGCAGTACTAT. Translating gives CSASRRERGEQYY.